Listed below are T cell receptor beta chains from one sample, sequenced in a study of CD8 T cells in Susac syndrome. TCRdb called the immunoSEQ multiplex PCR reads again in MiXCR, with one record for every CDR3 protein. The sample comprises about 140,000 distinct CDR3 sequences, roughly 94% of which are singletons, and 0.14% rests with the top ten. Sequencing was done on a sample of CD4+ T cells from PBMCs. The receptor set was obtained from a human donor with Susac syndrome. The CDR3 runs from the conserved cysteine through the conserved F or W. The D gene is left open where the match is weak. Clone size appears in some rows only: once, few, many, or a class for an expanded clone.

V gene: TRBV9
J gene: TRBJ1-2
clone size: NA
D gene: TRBD1
CDR3 DNA: TGTGCCAGCTCAAGCAGGGGGCGCGGTGGCTACACCTTC
CDR3 protein: CASSSRGRGGYTF

V gene: TRBV30
J gene: TRBJ1-5
clone size: NA
D gene: NA
CDR3 DNA: TGTGCCTGGAGTCTAGGGGCAGATCAGCCCCAGCATTTT
CDR3 protein: CAWSLGADQPQHF

V gene: TRBV20-1
J gene: TRBJ2-1
clone size: NA
D gene: TRBD2
CDR3 DNA: TGCAGTGCGTTCGTACTAGCGGGGGGGTCCTACAATGAGCAGTTCTTC
CDR3 protein: CSAFVLAGGSYNEQFF

V gene: TRBV29-1
J gene: TRBJ2-1
clone size: once
D gene: NA
CDR3 DNA: TGCAGCGGTGCGGGCCTATCCTACAATGAGCAGTTCTTC
CDR3 protein: CSGAGLSYNEQFF

V gene: TRBV7-2
J gene: TRBJ2-1
clone size: once
D gene: TRBD2
CDR3 DNA: TGTGCCAGCAGCTCCGGACTAGCGGGAGGTGAGCAGTTCTTC
CDR3 protein: CASSSGLAGGEQFF

V gene: TRBV30
J gene: TRBJ2-7
clone size: NA
D gene: NA
CDR3 DNA: TGTGCCTGGAGTGTGTGGCCTAAGACCTCCTACGAGCAGTACTTC
CDR3 protein: CAWSVWPKTSYEQYF

V gene: TRBV30
J gene: TRBJ1-5
clone size: once
D gene: TRBD1
CDR3 DNA: TGTGCCTGGAGGCCAAAGCACAGGGGGGCAAGCAATCAGCCCCAGCATTTT
CDR3 protein: CAWRPKHRGASNQPQHF

V gene: TRBV7-9
J gene: TRBJ2-3
clone size: NA
D gene: NA
CDR3 DNA: TGTGCCAGCAGCTTATATCGGGCCGCCAGAGATACGCAGTATTTT
CDR3 protein: CASSLYRAARDTQYF

V gene: TRBV20-1
J gene: TRBJ2-3
clone size: NA
D gene: TRBD2
CDR3 DNA: TGCAGTGCTAGAGATTTAGCGGGAGCAGATACGCAGTATTTT
CDR3 protein: CSARDLAGADTQYF

V gene: TRBV13
J gene: TRBJ1-6
clone size: NA
D gene: NA
CDR3 DNA: TGTGCCAGCAGCTTAGGAAGGGGCGCCCGGAATTCACCCCTCCACTTT
CDR3 protein: CASSLGRGARNSPLHF

V gene: TRBV28
J gene: TRBJ1-2
clone size: NA
D gene: NA
CDR3 DNA: TGTGCCAGCAGTTTGCGCAGGGACCACGGAGGCTACACCTTC
CDR3 protein: CASSLRRDHGGYTF

V gene: TRBV7-2
J gene: TRBJ2-3
clone size: NA
D gene: TRBD2
CDR3 DNA: TGTGCCAGCAGCTTGGGGACTAGTGGTTCCTCGCAGTATTTT
CDR3 protein: CASSLGTSGSSQYF

V gene: TRBV3-1
J gene: TRBJ2-1
clone size: NA
D gene: NA
CDR3 DNA: TGTGCCAGCAGCCAAGTAGGACAGAGAGGCTACAATGAGCAGTTCTTC
CDR3 protein: CASSQVGQRGYNEQFF

V gene: TRBV29-1
J gene: TRBJ2-7
clone size: NA
D gene: TRBD1
CDR3 DNA: TGCAGCGTCATGACAGGGGGCTACGAGCAGTACTTC
CDR3 protein: CSVMTGGYEQYF

V gene: TRBV4-1
J gene: TRBJ1-2
clone size: NA
D gene: NA
CDR3 DNA: TGCGCCAGCAGCCAAGGCCCCTATGGCTACACCTTC
CDR3 protein: CASSQGPYGYTF

V gene: TRBV7-7
J gene: TRBJ2-1
clone size: NA
D gene: TRBD2
CDR3 DNA: TGTGCTAGCAGCTTAGCGGGCGCTAATGAGCAGTTCTTC
CDR3 protein: CASSLAGANEQFF

V gene: TRBV5-6
J gene: TRBJ1-2
clone size: NA
D gene: NA
CDR3 DNA: TGTGCCAGCAGCTTGGACGCCCCCGCGGGCTACACCTTC
CDR3 protein: CASSLDAPAGYTF

V gene: TRBV2
J gene: TRBJ2-1
clone size: NA
D gene: TRBD2
CDR3 DNA: TGTGCCAGCAGACGCCGACTAGCGGGGGGTTACAATGAGCAGTTCTTC
CDR3 protein: CASRRRLAGGYNEQFF

V gene: TRBV30
J gene: TRBJ1-1
clone size: NA
D gene: NA
CDR3 DNA: TGTGCCCGCTCAGAAGTTAGGGGTGAAGCTTTCTTT
CDR3 protein: CARSEVRGEAFF

V gene: TRBV25-1
J gene: TRBJ1-5
clone size: NA
D gene: TRBD1
CDR3 DNA: TGTGCCAGCAGTGCTCCGGGACAGGGGTTTCAGCCCCAGCATTTT
CDR3 protein: CASSAPGQGFQPQHF